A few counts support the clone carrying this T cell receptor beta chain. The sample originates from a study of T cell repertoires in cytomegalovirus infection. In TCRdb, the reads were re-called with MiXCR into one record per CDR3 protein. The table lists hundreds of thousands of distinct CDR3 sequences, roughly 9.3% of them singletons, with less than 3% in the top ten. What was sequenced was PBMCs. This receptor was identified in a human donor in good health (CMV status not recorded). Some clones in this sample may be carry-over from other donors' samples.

The CDR3 protein is CASSQHRGLYTEAFF. The CDR3 coding sequence is TGTGCCAGCAGCCAACACAGGGGGCTGTACACTGAAGCTTTCTTT. The chain joins TRBV4-2 to TRBJ1-1; 9 bases agree with TRBD1. This CDR3 region has 15 residues. The germline CDR1 and CDR2 sequences are LGHNA and YNFKEQ. With V trimmed by 2 bases and J by 3 bases, 4 bases remained unmatched.